Shown below are 27 T cell receptor beta chains from a single sample sequenced in a study of cytotoxic CD8 clonotypes in ibrutinib-treated CLL listed by TCRdb under 2021. The time point label corresponds to: approximately 25 months on ibrutinib. Libraries were constructed by the immunoSEQ multiplex PCR assay. The table was pulled from immuneACCESS by TCRdb, which kept in-frame rearrangements only. Such tables lose some clones; where checked, under half of the loss comes from unresolved V genes, and the rest has no known cause. The sample table records about 45,000 clones; 50% to 80% of these occur just once. The ten most abundant clones make up 20% to 25% of the sample. Sequenced material: PBMCs, taken after 24 months of ibrutinib treatment. Every receptor here comes from a human donor with chronic lymphocytic leukemia.

The chain has TRBV5-1 and TRBJ2-1; 9 nucleotides line up with TRBD2. Germline loops: CDR1 SGHRS, CDR2 YFSETQ. V dropped 4 bases and J dropped 7; count of bases not matched to a gene: 9. The length of the CDR3 is 15 residues. The DNA of the CDR3 is TGCGCCAGCAGCCCCAGGGTAGCGGGGGATAATGAGCAGTTCTTC. This encodes CASSPRVAGDNEQFF.

This chain joins TRBV5-4 and TRBJ1-3; a weak D match, TRBD1 (5 bases). V lost 5 bases and J lost 4, with 19 bases in between. This CDR3 comprises 16 residues. The V gene's germline CDR1 is SGHNT and CDR2 YYREEE (reference sequence). CDR3 sequence reads: CASSLDSGVFGNTIYF. In DNA, the CDR3 is TGTGCCAGCAGTTTAGACAGTGGGGTTTTCGGAAACACCATATATTTT.

This sequence joins TRBV7-8 and TRBJ2-2, with 7 bases identical to TRBD1. V shed 1 base and J 1 base; nucleotides not matched to a gene: 0. CDR3 length equals 15 residues. Germline assignment: CDR1 SGHVS and CDR2 FQNEAQ. The CDR3 here is CASSLGQGNTGELFF. The CDR3 DNA is TGTGCCAGCAGCTTAGGACAGGGGAACACCGGGGAGCTGTTTTTT.

Ten or more counts support this clone. CDR3 DNA: TGTGCCAGCAGTGAAGGGCCAGACTACGAGCAGTACTTC. It specifies CASSEGPDYEQYF. The V gene is TRBV6-4, the J gene TRBJ2-7, with D unresolved. Looked up from germline, CDR1 is MRHNA and CDR2 is SNTAGT. Trimming stripped 3 bases from V and 3 bases from J, with 9 bases between. The CDR3 totals 13 residues.

This rearrangement joins TRBV10-2 to TRBJ1-1; maybe TRBD1 (6 bases). Germline-derived CDR1 and CDR2 are WSHSY and SAAADI. Trimming left V 7 bases short and J 4 bases short, with 19 bases between. CDR3 length equals 15 residues. The CDR3 DNA sequence: TGCGCCAGCACCCTATCCCAGGGGTCTGGCACTGAAGCTTTCTTT. It translates to CASTLSQGSGTEAFF.

This clone appeared a few times. This chain joins TRBV5-6 and TRBJ2-7; 9 bases match TRBD1. This CDR3 has 14 amino acids. Trimming cost V 3 bases and J 3 bases; bases outside gene matches: 4. Germline V CDR1 and CDR2: SGHDT, YYEEEE. The CDR3 reads CASSWGTGRYEQYF. In DNA form, the CDR3 reads TGTGCCAGCAGCTGGGGGACAGGGCGCTACGAGCAGTACTTC.

The rearrangement joins TRBV29-1 to TRBJ2-6; D not resolved. Germline V gene sequence: CDR1 SQVTM, CDR2 ANQGSEA. The CDR3 spans 14 residues. Trimming shortened V by 6 bases and J by 2 bases, and 11 bases separated the two germline ends. CDR3 protein: CSVRSGPGANVLTF. The CDR3 bases are TGCAGCGTGCGTAGTGGACCTGGGGCCAACGTCCTGACTTTC.

A word on this clone: At the DNA level, this CDR3 is encoded by other sequences in the same sample as well. This chain uses TRBV28 with TRBJ2-5; D might be TRBD1 (6 bases). V lost 2 bases, J lost 5 bases, and 12 bases lay in between. The germline CDR1 and CDR2 sequences are MDHEN and SYDVKM. The CDR3 loop spans 14 amino acids. CDR3 sequence (DNA): TGTGCCAGCAGTTTAACAGGGCGCTGGGAGACCCAGTACTTC. Its translation: CASSLTGRWETQYF. Looking up the rest from reference TRBV28 and TRBJ2-5 gives the full variable domain: DVKVTQSSRYLVKRTGEKVFLECVQDMDHENMFWYRQDPGLGLRLIYFSYDVKMKEKGDIPEGYSVSREKKERFSLILESASTNQTSMYLCASSLTGRWETQYFGPGTRLLVL.

For the CDR3, the DNA is TGCGCCAGCAGCTGGGTGGGTGATGAAGCTTTCTTT. It is translated as CASSWVGDEAFF. This sequence joins TRBV5-1 and TRBJ1-1; no clear D gene. The CDR3 has 12 residues. The V gene's germline CDR1 is SGHRS and CDR2 YFSETQ. Trimming cost V 3 bases and J 7 bases, with 10 bases left between them.

This chain joins TRBV7-9 and TRBJ2-5, with D perhaps TRBD2 (5 bases). The germline V and J ends were trimmed by 9 bases and 3 bases, with 17 bases remaining between them. The CDR3 length is 14 residues. Germline values: CDR1 SEHNR, CDR2 FQNEAQ (reference sequence). CDR3 residues: CASSPVLGKETQYF. The CDR3 DNA sequence: TGTGCCAGTTCTCCCGTACTAGGCAAAGAGACCCAGTACTTC.

This clone was counted a few times. The chain couples TRBV5-1 to TRBJ1-5; 7 nucleotides match TRBD1. V lost 2 bases, J lost 4 bases, and 0 bases stayed unmatched. The CDR3 has 13 residues. The germline V gene encodes CDR1 SGHRS and CDR2 YFSETQ. The CDR3 DNA is TGCGCCAGCAGCTTACAGGGGAATCAGCCCCAGCATTTT. It translates to CASSLQGNQPQHF.

This clone was observed a single time. The J gene is TRBJ2-3, the V gene TRBV6-1; D is perhaps TRBD1 (5 bases). Germline V lookup: CDR1 MNHNS, CDR2 SASEGT. The CDR3 totals 16 residues. Trimming stripped 2 bases from V and 2 bases from J, with 14 bases between. The CDR3 coding sequence is TGTGCCAGCAGTGAACGGCAGGGTGGTATCACAGATACGCAGTATTTT. Its protein product is CASSERQGGITDTQYF.

The table lists this clone with a count of one. CDR3 residues: CASSPRREKKETQYF. The CDR3 nucleotides are TGTGCCAGCAGCCCGCGGCGGGAGAAAAAAGAGACCCAGTACTTC. V usage is TRBV6-6 and J usage is TRBJ2-5; 7 bases are shared with TRBD2. Germline lookup yields CDR1 MNHNY and CDR2 SVGAGI (reference sequence). Trimming took 6 bases from V and 3 from J; bases not matched to a gene: 10. The CDR3 spans 15 residues.

The chain recombines TRBV4-1 with TRBJ2-3; no definite D call. Germline loops: CDR1 MGHRA, CDR2 YSYEKL. This CDR3 is built from 15 residues. V lost 4 bases to trimming and J lost 2 bases, with 13 bases between them. For the CDR3, the DNA is TGCGCCAGCAGCCCCCTGGGTTTACCCACAGATACGCAGTATTTT. Translating gives CASSPLGLPTDTQYF.

V is TRBV28 and J is TRBJ2-5; D may be TRBD1 or TRBD2 (5 bases each). V was clipped by 6 bases and J by 4 bases, with 15 bases between them. Germline CDR1 is MDHEN and CDR2 is SYDVKM. The CDR3 sequence is 14 residues long. CDR3 in DNA: TGTGCCAGCAGACTCTCGGGACGGCTAGAGACCCAGTACTTC. Amino acid sequence: CASRLSGRLETQYF.

As to this clone: A far more abundant clone sits one base away, making this likely a read error. This chain joins TRBV7-7 and TRBJ2-7; 10 nucleotides agree with TRBD2. The CDR3 contains 16 residues. Per the germline V gene, CDR1 is SSHAT and CDR2 is FNYEAQ (reference sequence). The CDR3 coding sequence is TGTGCTAGCAGCTTTATAGCGGGGGGCCTATCCTACGAGCAGTACTTC. Translated, it gives CASSFIAGGLSYEQYF.

The chain recombines TRBV2 with TRBJ2-7, with 8 bases aligning to TRBD1. J lost 2 bases, V lost 4 bases, and 4 bases had no gene match. Germline V gene lookup returns CDR1 SNHLY and CDR2 FYNNEI. The CDR3 is made up of 14 amino acids. In DNA, the CDR3 is TGTGCCAGCAGTGGGGAGACAGGGGCCTACGAGCAGTACTTC. It is translated as CASSGETGAYEQYF.

The chain carries TRBV21-1 and TRBJ1-5; TRBD1, the table's D call, lacks a check against the DNA. TRBV21-1 is tagged as a pseudogene. The CDR3 extends over 17 amino acids. CDR3 protein: CASSKGGRGNSNQPQHF. Written as DNA, the CDR3 is TGTGCCAGCAGCAAAGGGGGCAGGGGGAATAGTAATCAGCCCCAGCATTTT.

In its sample, this clone was seen a few times. The chain carries TRBV5-1 and TRBJ2-7; D remains ambiguous. Looked up from germline, CDR1 is SGHRS and CDR2 is YFSETQ. Between the trimmed V and J ends, which lost 2 bases and 7 bases, there was a span of 16 bases. CDR3 length: 14 residues. The CDR3 nucleotides are TGCGCCAGCAGCTTATTGGTCGGGCGTGAGGAGCAGTACTTC. It yields the protein CASSLLVGREEQYF.

The chain combines TRBV7-6 with TRBJ1-5, with D maybe TRBD1 (5 bases). Germline V CDR1 and CDR2: SGHVS, FNYEAQ. There are 17 residues in the CDR3. The ends were cut back, 1 base at V and 0 bases at J, with 13 bases in the middle. The CDR3 here is CASSLGTSFDSNQPQHF. CDR3 coding DNA: TGTGCCAGCAGCTTAGGGACAAGCTTCGATAGCAATCAGCCCCAGCATTTT.

This clone has a single count. The J gene is TRBJ2-7, the V gene TRBV5-4, with D perhaps being TRBD1 or TRBD2 (5 bases each). The CDR3 runs to 14 residues. Per germline, CDR1 SGHNT and CDR2 YYREEE (reference sequence). Trimming cost V 0 bases and J 5 bases, with 12 bases left between them. CDR3 bases: TGTGCCAGCAGCTTGGATCCCAGGGAGCACGAGCAGTACTTC. As protein: CASSLDPREHEQYF.

Regarding this clone: At the DNA level, this CDR3 is encoded by other sequences in the same sample as well. The V call is TRBV5-1, the J call TRBJ2-3; unclear D gene. The V gene's germline CDR1 is SGHRS and CDR2 YFSETQ. The CDR3 contains 15 residues. Trimming shortened V by 0 bases and J by 1 base, and 9 bases separated the two germline ends. The CDR3 nucleotides are TGCGCCAGCAGCTTGGGCGGCTCCGGCACAGATACGCAGTATTTT. Translating it yields CASSLGGSGTDTQYF.

This chain uses TRBV2 with TRBJ1-5; D is unclear. Germline V gene lookup returns CDR1 SNHLY and CDR2 FYNNEI. CDR3 size: 14 residues. V lost 4 bases to trimming and J lost 2 bases, with 9 bases between them. CDR3 DNA sequence: TGTGCCAGCAGTGGCAACCTGGGCAATCAGCCCCAGCATTTT. Protein: CASSGNLGNQPQHF.

The chain links TRBV2 to TRBJ2-5; the D gene is possibly TRBD2 (6 bases). The V end was cut by 4 bases, the J end by 1 base, with 7 bases between. The CDR3 totals 13 residues. Germline CDR1 SNHLY, CDR2 FYNNEI. CDR3 loop: CASSGLVQETQYF. The CDR3 nucleotides are TGTGCCAGCAGTGGACTAGTCCAAGAGACCCAGTACTTC.

V usage is TRBV28 and J usage is TRBJ2-7; a weak D match, TRBD2 (5 bases). The CDR3 contains 11 residues. CDR1 and CDR2 (germline): MDHEN, SYDVKM. The ends were cut back, 5 bases at V and 4 bases at J, with 6 bases in the middle. The DNA for the CDR3 is TGTGCCAGCAGTGCGGGTTACGAGCAGTACTTC. Translating it yields CASSAGYEQYF.

V is TRBV6-5 and J is TRBJ1-1, with D possibly matching TRBD1 (6 bases). This CDR3 is built from 14 residues. Trimming removed 6 bases from V and 0 bases from J, with 11 bases in between. Germline lookup yields CDR1 MNHEY and CDR2 SVGAGI. The CDR3 DNA sequence: TGTGCCAGCAGCAGGACAGCAATGAACACTGAAGCTTTCTTT. This codes for CASSRTAMNTEAFF.

The chain combines TRBV7-9 with TRBJ1-1, with a possible D match to TRBD1 (5 bases). The CDR3 spans 19 residues. CDR1 and CDR2 from the germline V gene are SEHNR and FQNEAQ (reference sequence). V was pared by 5 bases and J by 0 bases, with 25 bases between. This CDR3 is CASSPGAQRGDLMNTEAFF. CDR3 nucleotides: TGTGCCAGCAGCCCTGGGGCGCAGAGGGGAGACTTAATGAACACTGAAGCTTTCTTT.